This T cell receptor (beta chain) was recovered during a study of CD8+CD57+ T cells in acquired aplastic anemia. Overall study findings and caveats: Patients were compared with controls for CD8+ Simpson's diversity, and no significant difference emerged.

The CDR3 is 13 residues long. The germline gives CDR1 LNHDA, CDR2 SQIVND (reference sequence). The use of genomic DNA as template underpinned the TCR beta VDJ and CDR3 profiling. Via MiXCR, TCRdb re-called the reads, giving one row per CDR3 protein. The sample has about 180,000 distinct CDR3 sequences, less than 55% seen once. Turning to this clonotype: Its antigen is currently unknown. Compared with germline, one end of the junction differs, possibly owing to a read error.

Sequenced sample: sorted CD4+, CD8+, or CD8+CD57+ T cells (not recorded which) from PBMCs. The sequence was collected from a human donor in good health. This chain links TRBV19 with TRBJ1-2, with D perhaps matching TRBD1 (5 bases). This CDR3 is CTSSTPGLYGYTF. The CDR3 nucleotides read TGTACCAGTAGTACGCCGGGACTCTATGGCTACACCTTT.